The 28 T cell receptor beta chains below come from one sample, sequenced in a study of shared clonotypes between healthy human individuals. Generated by immunoSEQ multiplex PCR, the TCRdb table keeps only in-frame clones and is missing some. Of about 600,000 clones in the sample, around 97% were seen once. The sequenced material came from naive CD4+ T cells sorted from blood. Subset reported: CD45RA+ positively selected. These receptors were collected from a woman in her 30s in good health.

The chain has TRBV5-6 and TRBJ1-2; the D is unclear. Trimming shortened V by 4 bases and J by 5 bases, and 9 bases separated the two germline ends. The germline V gene encodes CDR1 SGHDT and CDR2 YYEEEE. This CDR3 comprises 12 residues. Here the CDR3 DNA reads TGTGCCAGCAGCCCAGGATTTTATGGCTACACCTTC. Translation: CASSPGFYGYTF.

The chain couples TRBV7-9 to TRBJ2-7, with TRBD2 matching over 7 bases. CDR3 size: 14 residues. Germline CDR1 reads SEHNR; CDR2 reads FQNEAQ (reference sequence). V dropped 5 bases and J dropped 7; count of bases not matched to a gene: 11. CDR3 DNA sequence: TGTGCCAGCAGCCGTACTAGCGCTTCTCGGGAGCAGTACTTC. Its protein product is CASSRTSASREQYF.

J is TRBJ2-3 and V is TRBV6-4; 11 bases are shared with TRBD1. This CDR3 spans 14 amino acids. The germline CDR1 and CDR2 sequences are MRHNA and SNTAGT. V lost 9 bases and J lost 5; bases outside the gene matches: 7. The CDR3 spells CARNRDRGKDTQYF. Here the CDR3 DNA reads TGTGCCAGGAACCGGGACAGGGGGAAAGATACGCAGTATTTT.

This rearrangement joins TRBV6-5 to TRBJ2-2, with TRBD1 matching 9 bases. The CDR3 is made up of 14 amino acids. From germline, CDR1 is MNHEY and CDR2 SVGAGI. V lost 7 bases, J lost 5 bases, and 5 bases stayed unmatched. CDR3 coding DNA: TGTGCCAGCACCCGGACAGGGGCGACCGGGGAGCTGTTTTTT. This sequence encodes CASTRTGATGELFF.

The V call is TRBV5-1, the J call TRBJ2-5, with 8 nucleotides matching TRBD1. This CDR3 spans 14 amino acids. Germline trimming cut 4 bases from V and 4 bases from J; bases unmatched to any gene: 6. In germline, CDR1 is SGHRS, CDR2 YFSETQ. CDR3 in DNA: TGCGCCAGCAGCCCGGGCCAGGGGGCAGAGACCCAGTACTTC. This codes for CASSPGQGAETQYF.

The rearrangement joins TRBV5-1 to TRBJ2-1; 12 bases match TRBD2. The CDR3 runs 15 residues. J gave up 9 bases and V 4 bases, and 8 bases lay outside the gene matches. Germline assignment: CDR1 SGHRS and CDR2 YFSETQ. CDR3 region: CASSTTSGSRGEQFF. The DNA of the CDR3 is TGCGCCAGCAGCACGACTAGCGGGAGTAGGGGTGAGCAGTTCTTC.

This clone appeared once. This sample includes further DNA sequences coding for the same CDR3. The J gene is TRBJ2-7, the V gene TRBV18, with TRBD2 matching over 7 bases. The germline CDR1 and CDR2 sequences are KGHSH and LQKENI. The CDR3 totals 14 residues. The V and J ends lost 0 bases and 3 bases, in that order; junction bases with no gene match: 2. The CDR3: CASSPPSGVYEQYF. In DNA, the CDR3 is TGTGCCAGCTCACCACCCAGCGGGGTCTACGAGCAGTACTTC.

V and J are TRBV6-1 and TRBJ2-3; 8 bases line up with TRBD1. Looked up from germline, CDR1 is MNHNS and CDR2 is SASEGT. V lost 2 bases to trimming and J lost 4 bases; unmatched junction nucleotides: 5. The CDR3 has 15 residues. The CDR3 spells CASSESRGRPDTQYF. The DNA for the CDR3 is TGTGCCAGCAGTGAATCCAGGGGGCGCCCAGATACGCAGTATTTT.

The sample holds one count of this clone. The chain employs TRBV11-2 and TRBJ1-2; TRBD1 is a possible D gene (5 bases). CDR3 length: 16 amino acids. CDR1 is SGHAT, CDR2 FQNNGV, per germline. V lost 8 bases and J 4 bases, leaving 23 bases between the germline ends. The CDR3, as DNA: TGTGCCAGCGGCAGGGTGCAAGTTGGCAGCGGCTATGGCTACACCTTC. Its protein product is CASGRVQVGSGYGYTF. The whole variable domain, remainder taken from reference TRBV11-2 and TRBJ1-2, is EAGVAQSPRYKIIEKRQSVAFWCNPISGHATLYWYQQILGQGPKLLIQFQNNGVVDDSQLPKDRFSAERLKGVDSTLKIQPAKLEDSAVYLCASGRVQVGSGYGYTFGSGTRLTVV.

This chain uses TRBV6-1 with TRBJ2-1, with D perhaps matching TRBD2 (6 bases). Germline V gene sequence: CDR1 MNHNS, CDR2 SASEGT. V dropped 6 bases and J dropped 4 bases, with 16 bases sitting between them. The CDR3 consists of 15 residues. As DNA, the CDR3 is TGTGCCAGCAGCGGTGGAGCGGAGGGTTACAATGAGCAGTTCTTC. Translated, it gives CASSGGAEGYNEQFF.

The CDR3 here is CAWSDRQLNTEAFF. DNA of the CDR3: TGTGCCTGGAGTGACCGACAGCTGAACACTGAAGCTTTCTTT. The chain combines TRBV30 with TRBJ1-1; maybe TRBD1 (5 bases). CDR1 is GTSNPN and CDR2 is SVGIG in the germline V gene (reference sequence). Trimming left V 1 base short and J 0 bases short, with 9 bases between. The CDR3 runs to 14 residues. Combining the CDR3 with reference TRBV30 and TRBJ1-1 gives the whole variable domain SQTIHQWPATLVQPVGSPLSLECTVEGTSNPNLYWYRQAAGRGLQLLFYSVGIGQISSEVPQNLSASRPQDRQFILSSKKLLLSDSGFYLCAWSDRQLNTEAFFGQGTRLTVV.

V is TRBV7-3 and J is TRBJ2-1; 8 bases are a match to TRBD2. There are 15 residues in the CDR3. The V gene end was trimmed by 6 bases and the J gene end by 4 bases; junction bases not matched to a gene: 8. Looked up from germline, CDR1 is SGHTA and CDR2 is FQGTGA. CDR3 in DNA: TGTGCCAGCAGTTCAGCGGGAGCGGGATACAATGAGCAGTTCTTC. Protein product: CASSSAGAGYNEQFF.

The chain links TRBV7-2 to TRBJ2-5; 9 bases are a match to TRBD2. The CDR3 extends over 15 amino acids. J gave up 5 bases and V 4 bases, and 8 bases lay outside the gene matches. Germline CDR1 and CDR2: SGHTA and FQGNSA. The CDR3 protein is CASSSFSGSLETQYF. In DNA, the CDR3 is TGTGCCAGCAGCTCGTTTAGCGGGAGCCTGGAGACCCAGTACTTC.

The genes are TRBV5-1 and TRBJ2-7; 8 nucleotides match TRBD1. Germline V lookup: CDR1 SGHRS, CDR2 YFSETQ. The ends lost 4 bases at V and 4 bases at J; junction bases unmatched: 1. This CDR3 is built from 12 residues. The CDR3 DNA reads as TGCGCCAGCAGCGGGGACAGGTACGAGCAGTACTTC. The encoded protein is CASSGDRYEQYF.

This clone was seen once. The chain couples TRBV29-1 to TRBJ2-1; TRBD2 agrees at 9 bases. V trimming: 4 bases; J trimming: 2 bases; junction bases outside the gene matches: 0. CDR1 and CDR2 from the germline V gene are SQVTM and ANQGSEA. The CDR3 is 13 amino acids. For the CDR3, the DNA is TGCAGCGTTGGACTAGCGGCCTACAATGAGCAGTTCTTC. It codes for CSVGLAAYNEQFF.

This rearrangement joins TRBV29-1 to TRBJ2-7; 12 nucleotides match TRBD2. The CDR3 extends over 12 amino acids. Germline V gives CDR1 SQVTM, CDR2 ANQGSEA. Germline trimming cut 7 bases from V and 7 bases from J; bases unmatched to any gene: 5. In nucleotides, the CDR3 is TGCAGCGCCCTAGCGGGAGGGAGGGAGCAGTACTTC. This sequence encodes CSALAGGREQYF.

This clone has just one count. The chain has TRBV5-1 and TRBJ2-7; 7 bases are shared with TRBD1. Trimming removed 4 bases from V and 0 bases from J; junction bases left unmatched: 7. The CDR3 has 15 residues. CDR1 is SGHRS, CDR2 YFSETQ, per germline. In DNA form, the CDR3 reads TGCGCCAGCAGCCGGAGACAGGGTAGCTCCTACGAGCAGTACTTC. This sequence encodes CASSRRQGSSYEQYF.

The chain recombines TRBV2 with TRBJ1-3; D might be TRBD1 (5 bases). V lost 6 bases to trimming and J lost 7 bases, with 7 bases between them. There are 11 residues in the CDR3. The germline CDR1 and CDR2 sequences are SNHLY and FYNNEI. The CDR3 loop reads CASRGGNTIYF. As DNA, the CDR3 is TGTGCCAGCAGGGGGGGGAACACCATATATTTT.

V gene TRBV6-1 combines with J gene TRBJ1-5; D perhaps matches TRBD1 (5 bases). CDR1 and CDR2 (germline): MNHNS, SASEGT. CDR3 size: 14 residues. Trimming took off 4 bases at V and 9 bases at J, with 16 bases between the two ends. CDR3 in DNA: TGTGCCAGCAGTGTGGGACGGTGGAACGGGCCCCAGCATTTT. Amino acid sequence: CASSVGRWNGPQHF.

This clone was picked up a small number of times. The gene calls are TRBV10-3 and TRBJ1-5; a weak D match, TRBD1 (5 bases). Trimming shortened V by 4 bases and J by 7 bases, and 11 bases separated the two germline ends. The CDR3 covers 13 residues. Germline V gives CDR1 ENHRY, CDR2 SYGVKD. This CDR3 reads CAISVSTVQPQHF. CDR3 bases: TGTGCCATCAGTGTTTCGACAGTCCAGCCCCAGCATTTT.

The chain has TRBV6-6 and TRBJ2-2; no reliable D call. The germline V gene encodes CDR1 MNHNY and CDR2 SVGAGI (reference sequence). The CDR3 loop spans 15 amino acids. Between the trimmed V and J ends, which lost 0 bases and 4 bases, there was a span of 9 bases. The CDR3 loop reads CASSYSLVGTGELFF. The CDR3 DNA sequence: TGTGCCAGCAGTTACTCCTTGGTCGGCACCGGGGAGCTGTTTTTT.

This clone is a singleton in its sample. The chain has TRBV5-1 and TRBJ2-1; TRBD1 matches 10 bases. With 5 bases clipped from V and 4 bases from J, the junction kept 6 bases outside the gene matches. This CDR3 region has 15 residues. CDR1 is SGHRS, CDR2 YFSETQ, per germline. The CDR3 loop reads CASRDGDRGYNEQFF. The CDR3 DNA reads TGCGCCAGCAGGGACGGGGACAGGGGTTACAATGAGCAGTTCTTC.

The CDR3 DNA sequence: TGTGCCAGCAGTTCACGACTAGCGGGGGGGACCGGGGAGCTGTTTTTT. Its translation is CASSSRLAGGTGELFF. The chain links TRBV27 to TRBJ2-2; 14 bases match TRBD2. This CDR3 is built from 16 residues. V shed 4 bases, J shed 5 bases, and the junction held 3 bases outside the gene matches. The germline gives CDR1 MNHEY, CDR2 SMNVEV (reference sequence).

V usage is TRBV14 and J usage is TRBJ2-3, with 9 bases that match TRBD2. The CDR3 covers 18 residues. V lost 0 bases, J lost 1 base, and 8 bases stayed unmatched. Germline assignment: CDR1 SGHDN and CDR2 FVKESK. DNA for the CDR3: TGTGCCAGCAGCCAAGATGGGTCGATAGCGGGAGGCACAGATACGCAGTATTTT. The encoded protein is CASSQDGSIAGGTDTQYF. Full variable domain (outside the CDR3, taken from reference TRBV14 and TRBJ2-3): EAGVTQFPSHSVIEKGQTVTLRCDPISGHDNLYWYRRVMGKEIKFLLHFVKESKQDESGMPNNRFLAERTGGTYSTLKVQPAELEDSGVYFCASSQDGSIAGGTDTQYFGPGTRLTVL.

The chain joins TRBV6-1 to TRBJ2-1, with 8 bases that match TRBD1. Germline V gene data show CDR1 as MNHNS and CDR2 as SASEGT. CDR3 length: 13 amino acids. Trimming cost V 8 bases and J 5 bases; bases outside gene matches: 5. The CDR3 DNA follows: TGTGCCAGCTCTAGGACAGGGAACAATGAGCAGTTCTTC. Translating gives CASSRTGNNEQFF.

The rearrangement links TRBV28 to TRBJ1-2; a possible D gene is TRBD1 (6 bases). Trimming left V 6 bases short and J 8 bases short, with 16 bases between. The CDR3 is made up of 13 amino acids. CDR1 is MDHEN, CDR2 SYDVKM, per germline. The CDR3 sequence: CASRRTASLGYTF. DNA of the CDR3: TGTGCCAGCAGAAGGACAGCCTCCTTAGGCTACACCTTC.

This sequence joins TRBV19 and TRBJ2-1; 10 bases are a match to TRBD2. With 6 bases clipped from V and 4 bases from J, the junction kept 9 bases outside the gene matches. CDR1 and CDR2 (germline): LNHDA, SQIVND (reference sequence). There are 16 residues in the CDR3. In nucleotides, the CDR3 is TGTGCCAGTAGCTCCACCGGGACTAGCGTGTACAATGAGCAGTTCTTC. Its translation is CASSSTGTSVYNEQFF.

Remarks on this clone: Relative to the germline gene, one junction end is altered; a read error may explain this. J is TRBJ2-7 and V is TRBV19; D not resolved. This CDR3 region has 14 residues. Germline values: CDR1 LNHDA, CDR2 SQIVND (reference sequence). Written as DNA, the CDR3 is TGTGCCAGTAGTCCTTATCCTGGGCCCTACGACCAGTACTTC. This codes for CASSPYPGPYDQYF. Together with reference TRBV19 and TRBJ2-7, the CDR3 gives the full variable domain: DGGITQSPKYLFRKEGQNVTLSCEQNLNHDAMYWYRQDPGQGLRLIYYSQIVNDFQKGDIAEGYSVSREKKESFPLTVTSAQKNPTAFYLCASSPYPGPYDQYFGPGTRLTVT.